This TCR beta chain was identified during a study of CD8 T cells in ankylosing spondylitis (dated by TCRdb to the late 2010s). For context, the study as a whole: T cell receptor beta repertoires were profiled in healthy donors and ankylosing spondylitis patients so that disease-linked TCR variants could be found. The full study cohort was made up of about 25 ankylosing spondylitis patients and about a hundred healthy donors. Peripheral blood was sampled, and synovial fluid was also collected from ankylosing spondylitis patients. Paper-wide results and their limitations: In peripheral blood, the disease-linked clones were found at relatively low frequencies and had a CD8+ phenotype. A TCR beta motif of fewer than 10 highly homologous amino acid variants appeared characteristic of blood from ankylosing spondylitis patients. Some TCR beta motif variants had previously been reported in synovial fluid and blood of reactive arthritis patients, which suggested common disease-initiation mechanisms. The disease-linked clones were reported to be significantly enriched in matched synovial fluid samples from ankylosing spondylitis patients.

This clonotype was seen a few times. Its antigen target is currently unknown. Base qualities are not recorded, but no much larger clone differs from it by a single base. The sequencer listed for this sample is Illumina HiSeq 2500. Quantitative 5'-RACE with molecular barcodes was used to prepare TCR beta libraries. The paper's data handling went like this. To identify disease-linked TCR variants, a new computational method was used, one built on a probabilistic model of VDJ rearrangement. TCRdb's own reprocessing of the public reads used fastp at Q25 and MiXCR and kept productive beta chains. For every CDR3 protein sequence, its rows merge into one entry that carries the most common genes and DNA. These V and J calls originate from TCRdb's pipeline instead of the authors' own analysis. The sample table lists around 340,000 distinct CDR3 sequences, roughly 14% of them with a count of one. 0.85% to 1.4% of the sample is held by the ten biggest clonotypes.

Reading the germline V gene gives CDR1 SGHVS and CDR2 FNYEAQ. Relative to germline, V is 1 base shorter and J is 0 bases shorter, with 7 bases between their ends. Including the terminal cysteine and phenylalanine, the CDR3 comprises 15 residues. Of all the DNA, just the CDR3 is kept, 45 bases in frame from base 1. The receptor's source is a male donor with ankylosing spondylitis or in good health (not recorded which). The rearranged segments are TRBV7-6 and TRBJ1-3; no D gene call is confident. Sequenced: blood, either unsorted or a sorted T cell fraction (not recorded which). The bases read TGTGCCAGCAGCTTAGAACAGCCCTCTGGAAACACCATATATTTT. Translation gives CASSLEQPSGNTIYF. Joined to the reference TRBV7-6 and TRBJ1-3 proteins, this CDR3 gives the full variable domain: GAGVSQSPRYKVTKRGQDVALRCDPISGHVSLYWYRQALGQGPEFLTYFNYEAQQDKSGLPNDRFSAERPEGSISTLTIQRTEQRDSAMYRCASSLEQPSGNTIYFGEGSWLTVV.